This TCR beta chain was identified during a study of read filtering for tumor transcriptome and immune sequencing. Looking at the study overall: R-ISS stage counts were under ten for I, roughly 15 for II, more than 5 for III. TCR-mapped reads were about 4.05 to 10.27 million with IR-seq versus 85 to 1273 with RNA-seq.

This clonotype was counted many times. Its target is not known. CDR1 and CDR2 from the germline V gene are LGHNA and YSLEER. V shed 1 base, J shed 0 bases, and the junction held 3 bases outside the gene matches. This CDR3 comprises 15 residues. Study conclusions and caveats: IR-seq and RNA-seq agreed better without single-read clonotypes. Sorted CD138-negative bone marrow cells were not purified T cells.

Molecular barcoded adaptors covering alpha/delta and beta/gamma chains were used on approximately 440 ng RNA. TCRdb used MiXCR to reprocess the reads, holding one entry per CDR3 protein. The table has fewer than 45,000 distinct CDR3 sequences, roughly an eighth seen once. The receptor comes from a donor at least 40 years old with multiple myeloma. Material: a population of CD138-negative cells sorted from bone marrow. The J gene is TRBJ2-7, the V gene TRBV4-3; 7 bases align to TRBD1. CDR3 nucleotides: TGCGCCAGCAGCCAAGCCAGGGACAGCTCCTACGAGCAGTACTTC. It codes for CASSQARDSSYEQYF.